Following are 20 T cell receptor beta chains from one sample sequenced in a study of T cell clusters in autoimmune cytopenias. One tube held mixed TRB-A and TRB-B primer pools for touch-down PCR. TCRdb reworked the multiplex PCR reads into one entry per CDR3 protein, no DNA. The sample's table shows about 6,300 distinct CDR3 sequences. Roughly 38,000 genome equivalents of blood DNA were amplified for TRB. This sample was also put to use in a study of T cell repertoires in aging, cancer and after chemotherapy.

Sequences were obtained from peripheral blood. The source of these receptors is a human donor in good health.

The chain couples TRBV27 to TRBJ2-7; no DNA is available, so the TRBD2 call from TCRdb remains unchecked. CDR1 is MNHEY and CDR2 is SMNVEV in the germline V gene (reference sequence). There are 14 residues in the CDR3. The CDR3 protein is CASSLSSGTGEQYF.

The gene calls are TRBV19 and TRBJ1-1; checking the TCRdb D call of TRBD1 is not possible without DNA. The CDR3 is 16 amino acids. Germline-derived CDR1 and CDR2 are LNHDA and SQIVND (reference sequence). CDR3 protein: CASTPWGGDMNTEAFF. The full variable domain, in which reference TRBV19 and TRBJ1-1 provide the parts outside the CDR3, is DGGITQSPKYLFRKEGQNVTLSCEQNLNHDAMYWYRQDPGQGLRLIYYSQIVNDFQKGDIAEGYSVSREKKESFPLTVTSAQKNPTAFYLCASTPWGGDMNTEAFFGQGTRLTVV.

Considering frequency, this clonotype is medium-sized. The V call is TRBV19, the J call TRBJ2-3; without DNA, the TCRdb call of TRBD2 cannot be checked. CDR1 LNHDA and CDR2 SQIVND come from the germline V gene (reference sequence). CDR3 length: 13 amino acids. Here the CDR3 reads CASTRSITDTQYF.

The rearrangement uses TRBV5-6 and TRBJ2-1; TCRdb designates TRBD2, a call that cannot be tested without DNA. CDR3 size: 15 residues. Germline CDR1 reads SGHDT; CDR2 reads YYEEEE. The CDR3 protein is CASSLGAGANNEQFF.

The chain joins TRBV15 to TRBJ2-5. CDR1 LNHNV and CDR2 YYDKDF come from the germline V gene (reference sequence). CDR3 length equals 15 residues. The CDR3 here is CATSRDLKYQETQYF.

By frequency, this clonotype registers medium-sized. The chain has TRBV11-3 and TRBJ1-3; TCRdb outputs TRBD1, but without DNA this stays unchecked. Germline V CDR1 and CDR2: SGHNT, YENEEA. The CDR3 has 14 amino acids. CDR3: CASSWGGSGNTIYF.

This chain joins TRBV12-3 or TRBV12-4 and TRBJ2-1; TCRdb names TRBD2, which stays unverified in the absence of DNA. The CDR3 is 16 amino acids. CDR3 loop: CASTDGLAGLGNEQFF.

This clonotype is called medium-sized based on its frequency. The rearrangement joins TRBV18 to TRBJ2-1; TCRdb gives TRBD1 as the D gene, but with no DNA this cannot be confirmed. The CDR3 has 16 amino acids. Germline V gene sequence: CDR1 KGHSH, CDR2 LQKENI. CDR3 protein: CASSRTGTGSYNEQFF. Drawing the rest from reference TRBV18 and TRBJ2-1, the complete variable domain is NAGVMQNPRHLVRRRGQEARLRCSPMKGHSHVYWYRQLPEEGLKFMVYLQKENIIDESGMPKERFSAEFPKEGPSILRIQQVVRGDSAAYFCASSRTGTGSYNEQFFGPGTRLTVL.

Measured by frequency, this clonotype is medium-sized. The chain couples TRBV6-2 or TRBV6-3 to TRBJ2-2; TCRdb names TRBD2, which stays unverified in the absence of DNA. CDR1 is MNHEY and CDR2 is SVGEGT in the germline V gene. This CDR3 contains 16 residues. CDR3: CASSPRGGSRTGELFF.

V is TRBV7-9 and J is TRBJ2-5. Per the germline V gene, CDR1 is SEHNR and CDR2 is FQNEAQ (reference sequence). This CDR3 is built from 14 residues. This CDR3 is CASSDWTVQETQYF. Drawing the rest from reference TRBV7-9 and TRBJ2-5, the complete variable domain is DTGVSQNPRHKITKRGQNVTFRCDPISEHNRLYWYRQTLGQGPEFLTYFQNEAQLEKSRLLSDRFSAERPKGSFSTLEIQRTEQGDSAMYLCASSDWTVQETQYFGPGTRLLVL.

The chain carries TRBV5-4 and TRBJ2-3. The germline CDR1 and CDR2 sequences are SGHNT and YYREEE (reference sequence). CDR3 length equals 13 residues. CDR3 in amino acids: CASSLDSTDTQYF.

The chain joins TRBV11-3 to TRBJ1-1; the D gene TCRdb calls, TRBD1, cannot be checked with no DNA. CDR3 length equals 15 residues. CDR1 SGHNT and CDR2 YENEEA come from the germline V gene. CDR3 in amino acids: CASSLSDRRYTEAFF.

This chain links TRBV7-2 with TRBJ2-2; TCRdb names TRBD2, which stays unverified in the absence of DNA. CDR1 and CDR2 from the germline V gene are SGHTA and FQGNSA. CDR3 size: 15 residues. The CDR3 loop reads CASSLAPAGVGELFF.

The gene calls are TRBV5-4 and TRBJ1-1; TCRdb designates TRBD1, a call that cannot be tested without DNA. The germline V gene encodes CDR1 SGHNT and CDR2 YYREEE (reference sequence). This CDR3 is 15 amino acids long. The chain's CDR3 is CASSPGGGVDTEAFF.

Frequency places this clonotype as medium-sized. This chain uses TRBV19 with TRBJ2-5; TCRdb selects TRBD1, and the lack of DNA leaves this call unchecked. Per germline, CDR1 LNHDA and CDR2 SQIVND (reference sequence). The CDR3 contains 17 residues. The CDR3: CASSIDGTALYQETQYF.

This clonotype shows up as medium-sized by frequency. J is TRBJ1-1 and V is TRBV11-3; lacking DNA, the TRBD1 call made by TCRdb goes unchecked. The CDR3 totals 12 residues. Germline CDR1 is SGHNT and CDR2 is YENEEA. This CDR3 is CASSLDGGTAFF.

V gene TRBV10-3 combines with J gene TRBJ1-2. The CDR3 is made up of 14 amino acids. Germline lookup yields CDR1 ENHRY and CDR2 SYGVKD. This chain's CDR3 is CAISESPEDYGYTF.

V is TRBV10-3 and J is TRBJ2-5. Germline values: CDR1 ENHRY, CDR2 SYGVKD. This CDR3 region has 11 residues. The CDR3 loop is CASSYVETQYF.

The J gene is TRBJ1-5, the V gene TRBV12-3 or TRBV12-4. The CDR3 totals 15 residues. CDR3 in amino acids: CASSLTLAGNQPQHF.

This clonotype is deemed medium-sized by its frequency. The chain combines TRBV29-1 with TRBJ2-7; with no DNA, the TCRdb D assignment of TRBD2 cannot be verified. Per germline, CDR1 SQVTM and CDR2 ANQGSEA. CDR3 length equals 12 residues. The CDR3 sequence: CSTRLAGYEQYF.